The entry below gives a single T cell receptor (beta chain) sequence along with its context. This clone's antigen is unknown. One base away there is no much larger clone; base qualities are not given. The CDR3 starts with the cysteine, ends with the phenylalanine, and has 16 residues. Of the read, only the CDR3 DNA is kept; its 48 bases are in frame from base 1. Trimming at the junction amounts to 1 base on V and 7 bases on J, and the germline ends lie 14 bases apart. Reading the germline V gene gives CDR1 SGHVS and CDR2 FNYEAQ. Collaborating institutions collected whole blood in K2EDTA tubes following their own protocols. Collaborator samples were shipped for TCRbeta analysis as frozen whole blood, isolated PBMCs, or DNA extracted from either sample type. This entry is derived from a study of blood T cell repertoires in COVID-19 (dated by TCRdb to the early 2020s). Study-wide context: Collaborator samples came from the United States, Italy and Spain and covered acute and convalescent phases of COVID-19. The prospective study material was composed of cDNA or gDNA derived from T cells, B-cell-depleted T cells, or PBMCs. Subjects who had been exposed to COVID-19, were actively infected with it, or had recovered from it provided the deeply sampled blood TCRbeta repertoires that made up the dataset. The repertoires were made available in a free public database intended to serve as a resource for research on the immune response to SARS-CoV-2. The samples were drawn from the first 160 participants of the ongoing ImmuneRACE study and from roughly 1,300 subjects provided by 6 global collaborators. A de-identified subject ID, COVID-19 status, age in years and sex were almost always included in the sample metadata. Where available, HLA class I and class II types were taken from metadata supplied by the sample provider and were not determined by assay-based typing.

The immunoSEQ Assay, a bias-controlled multiplex PCR, was used to amplify TCRbeta CDR3 regions from genomic DNA. The authors' pipeline ran thus. Nucleated cell counts per sample were estimated from amplification of reference gene primers within the assay. Sequence reads were collapsed and filtered to measure the absolute abundance of every unique TCRbeta CDR3 rearrangement. For each sample, productive Simpson clonality was calculated by taking the square root of Simpson's diversity index across productive rearrangements. The immuneACCESS repertoire file appears here via TCRdb, limited to in-frame rearrangements. These files lack a portion of the clones; in checked studies, under half of the deficit traces to unresolved V genes, and the cause of the others is not known. That table is the source of V, J and clone size, and D and trimming were worked out from the DNA. This sample holds around 100,000 clones; over 80% were observed only once. The top ten constitute around 10% of the sample.

On the study overall, not on this receptor specifically: Clinical and demographic metadata were provided uncurated, with the amount varying by source and participant.

The clonotype was recovered from a man aged 80 or over with acute or convalescent COVID-19. The chain joins TRBV7-6 to TRBJ1-6; a tentative D match to TRBD1 spans 6 bases. Input material: peripheral blood. CDR3 reads: CASSLGSGTLNSPLHF. The bases read TGTGCCAGCAGCTTAGGATCCGGGACACTCAATTCACCCCTCCACTTT.